The TCR beta chain described here comes from a study of blood T cells in healthy people across ages. General study points: Relative to aged donors, long-lived donors carried more naive CD4+ cells and displayed higher diversity.

This clonotype was detected a few times. Its antigen is not identified. A J-beta primer mix and a sample-barcoded 5' primer were used in a second PCR of roughly 6 to 11 cycles. Every cDNA was tagged by a template-switch adaptor with 12 random nucleotides. TCRdb itself ran the 5' RACE reads through MiXCR, one entry per CDR3 protein. The profile shows about 1.8 million distinct CDR3 sequences, around 50% of them singletons. Peripheral blood samples of roughly 9.8 milliliters were drawn from each donor. A minimum of 7 million PBMCs was isolated per sample. Unmatched junction bases numbered 18, after V lost 3 bases and J lost 5 bases. Germline assignment: CDR1 MNHEY and CDR2 SMNVEV (reference sequence). The CDR3 consists of 20 residues.

The sequence was obtained from a middle-aged woman in good health. The sequencing sample was made of blood. The chain recombines TRBV27 with TRBJ2-5; TRBD2 matches at 13 bases. CDR3 DNA: TGTGCCAGCAGTTTGTCGTCCTGGGCCGGGACTAGCGGGGCCGCTGAGACCCAGTACTTC. Translation: CASSLSSWAGTSGAAETQYF.